These 19 T cell receptor beta chains were all obtained from the same sample, sequenced in a study of shared clonotypes between healthy human individuals. Profiling relied on immunoSEQ multiplex PCR, and the TCRdb table lists in-frame clones only, not all of them. The sample shows about 1.5 million clones, around 98% of them seen only once. Sequenced material: naive CD4+ T cells sorted from blood. Specified subset: CD45RA+ positively selected. The receptors here all came from a young man in good health.

The V call is TRBV13, the J call TRBJ2-6; D not resolved. The germline gives CDR1 PRHDT, CDR2 FYEKMQ (reference sequence). The CDR3 has 15 residues. V dropped 1 base and J dropped 0 bases, with 4 bases sitting between them. In DNA form, the CDR3 reads TGTGCCAGCAGCTTAGTGGACTCTGGGGCCAACGTCCTGACTTTC. This translates into CASSLVDSGANVLTF. The complete variable domain, with remaining parts taken from reference TRBV13 and TRBJ2-6, reads AAGVIQSPRHLIKEKRETATLKCYPIPRHDTVYWYQQGPGQDPQFLISFYEKMQSDKGSIPDRFSAQQFSDYHSELNMSSLELGDSALYFCASSLVDSGANVLTFGAGSRLTVL.

The rearrangement links TRBV2 to TRBJ2-2; 7 bases match TRBD1. Trimming took 4 bases from V and 7 from J; bases not matched to a gene: 9. Germline V gene data show CDR1 as SNHLY and CDR2 as FYNNEI. The CDR3 is 15 residues long. CDR3 nucleotides: TGTGCCAGCAGTGGTGCGAGACAGGGCTACGGGGAGCTGTTTTTT. Translated, it gives CASSGARQGYGELFF.

The gene calls are TRBV14 and TRBJ2-7; 10 bases line up with TRBD2. Per the germline V gene, CDR1 is SGHDN and CDR2 is FVKESK. CDR3 length equals 15 residues. V shed 4 bases, J shed 1 base, and the junction held 4 bases outside the gene matches. The CDR3 reads CASSLGLADSYEQYF. The CDR3 DNA follows: TGTGCCAGCAGCCTCGGACTAGCGGATTCCTACGAGCAGTACTTC.

This clone was seen just once. J is TRBJ2-1 and V is TRBV7-2; TRBD2 might be the D (6 bases). The CDR3 contains 16 residues. V lost 5 bases and J 9 bases, leaving 23 bases between the germline ends. Germline V gene sequence: CDR1 SGHTA, CDR2 FQGNSA. CDR3 bases: TGTGCCAGCAGCCCACCGGGGGTTGTTGGGCGCGGTGAGCAGTTCTTC. It yields the protein CASSPPGVVGRGEQFF. Variable domain in full (rest from reference TRBV7-2 and TRBJ2-1): GAGVSQSPSNKVTEKGKDVELRCDPISGHTALYWYRQSLGQGLEFLIYFQGNSAPDKSGLPSDRFSAERTGGSVSTLTIQRTQQEDSAVYLCASSPPGVVGRGEQFFGPGTRLTVL.

V and J are TRBV6-1 and TRBJ2-7; 10 nucleotides match TRBD2. The CDR3 consists of 14 residues. Germline trimming cut 5 bases from V and 7 bases from J; bases unmatched to any gene: 8. Germline CDR1 reads MNHNS; CDR2 reads SASEGT. CDR3 sequence (DNA): TGTGCCAGCAGTATCGGGACTAGCGAGAGGGAGCAGTACTTC. Amino acids: CASSIGTSEREQYF.

V and J are TRBV7-8 and TRBJ2-5, with D unresolved. V lost 5 bases and J 2 bases, leaving 12 bases between the germline ends. The CDR3 is 14 amino acids. CDR1 and CDR2 from the germline V gene are SGHVS and FQNEAQ. CDR3 nucleotides: TGTGCCAGCAGCCCCCACCCCCGGCAAGAGACCCAGTACTTC. Its translation: CASSPHPRQETQYF. The full variable domain, completed using reference TRBV7-8 and TRBJ2-5, is GAGVSQSPRYKVAKRGQDVALRCDPISGHVSLFWYQQALGQGPEFLTYFQNEAQLDKSGLPSDRFFAERPEGSVSTLKIQRTQQEDSAVYLCASSPHPRQETQYFGPGTRLLVL.

The gene calls are TRBV2 and TRBJ1-5; D gene ambiguous. Germline assignment: CDR1 SNHLY and CDR2 FYNNEI. This CDR3 comprises 13 residues. V was pared by 5 bases and J by 5 bases, with 10 bases between. The CDR3 nucleotides read TGTGCCAGCAGTCTATATTCAGATCAGCCCCAGCATTTT. This codes for CASSLYSDQPQHF.

V gene TRBV6-6 combines with J gene TRBJ2-7; TRBD2 agrees at 7 bases. Germline V lookup: CDR1 MNHNY, CDR2 SVGAGI (reference sequence). The junction had 8 bases not matched to a gene; V was cut back by 4 bases and J by 5 bases. This CDR3 region has 14 residues. The chain's CDR3 is CASSSWREFNEQYF. CDR3 DNA sequence: TGTGCCAGCAGTTCCTGGCGGGAGTTTAACGAGCAGTACTTC.

The chain is built from TRBV4-2 and TRBJ2-3, with TRBD2 matching over 14 bases. The length of the CDR3 is 16 residues. Germline trimming cut 3 bases from V and 8 bases from J; bases unmatched to any gene: 7. Per germline, CDR1 LGHNA and CDR2 YNFKEQ. CDR3 bases: TGTGCCAGCAGCCACCCCGGGACTAGCGGGAGAGGTACGCAGTATTTT. This gives the protein CASSHPGTSGRGTQYF.

The count of this clone is one. The V call is TRBV5-4, the J call TRBJ2-3, with D perhaps matching TRBD1 (5 bases). CDR3 length: 15 amino acids. Trimming left V 3 bases short and J 4 bases short, with 15 bases between. CDR1 is SGHNT and CDR2 is YYREEE in the germline V gene (reference sequence). The CDR3 nucleotides are TGTGCCAGCAGCTCCAGACAGAGAATGTCAGATACGCAGTATTTT. This encodes CASSSRQRMSDTQYF.

This clone was seen once. The chain has TRBV30 and TRBJ2-7; 8 nucleotides line up with TRBD2. This CDR3 spans 12 amino acids. Germline V gives CDR1 GTSNPN, CDR2 SVGIG (reference sequence). Trimming at V came to 3 bases and at J to 5 bases, leaving 3 bases not matched to a gene. This CDR3 reads CAWSGGGHEQYF. The CDR3 DNA reads TGTGCCTGGAGCGGCGGGGGGCACGAGCAGTACTTC.

This clone was recorded only once. The rearrangement uses TRBV13 and TRBJ2-7, with D perhaps matching TRBD1 (5 bases). Looked up from germline, CDR1 is PRHDT and CDR2 is FYEKMQ (reference sequence). The V gene lost 4 bases and the J gene lost 0 bases, with 13 bases spanning the gap. The CDR3 is made up of 15 amino acids. CDR3 DNA: TGTGCCAGCAGCTCAAGGTGGGGCAGCTCCTACGAGCAGTACTTC. It is translated as CASSSRWGSSYEQYF.

V is TRBV15 and J is TRBJ2-4, with a weak D call TRBD1 (5 bases). CDR1 and CDR2 (germline): LNHNV, YYDKDF (reference sequence). With 3 bases removed from V and 11 bases from J, the gap between germline ends came to 11 bases. The CDR3 has 12 amino acids. CDR3 sequence (DNA): TGTGCCACCAGCAGTGCAGGGATGGTTCAGTACTTC. It codes for CATSSAGMVQYF.

The chain uses TRBV15 and TRBJ1-3; D remains unclear. The germline gives CDR1 LNHNV, CDR2 YYDKDF (reference sequence). The V gene lost 5 bases and the J gene lost 7 bases, with 18 bases spanning the gap. The CDR3 has 15 amino acids. The CDR3, as DNA: TGTGCCACCAGCCCAAACCGGAGGGTTGCGAACACCATATATTTT. It is translated as CATSPNRRVANTIYF.

This chain uses TRBV19 with TRBJ2-7; 8 positions agree with TRBD2. CDR3 length: 17 amino acids. CDR1 is LNHDA and CDR2 is SQIVND in the germline V gene (reference sequence). V lost 5 bases and J lost 0; bases outside the gene matches: 12. CDR3 residues: CASSGTSGATSSYEQYF. The CDR3 region has the DNA TGTGCCAGTAGTGGTACTAGCGGAGCCACAAGCTCCTACGAGCAGTACTTC.

The J gene is TRBJ1-5, the V gene TRBV28, with D tentatively TRBD1 (5 bases). Germline assignment: CDR1 MDHEN and CDR2 SYDVKM. The germline V and J ends were trimmed by 10 bases and 5 bases, with 15 bases remaining between them. This CDR3 comprises 13 residues. The CDR3 loop is CATERGSYQPQHF. The CDR3 region has the DNA TGTGCCACCGAACGGGGGAGTTATCAGCCCCAGCATTTT.

The sample holds a few counts of this clone. The same CDR3 is also encoded by other DNA sequences in this sample. The CDR3 protein is CASSFQETQYF. The CDR3, as DNA: TGCGCCAGCAGCTTTCAAGAGACCCAGTACTTC. The chain combines TRBV5-1 with TRBJ2-5; D is unclear. V lost 2 bases and J 2 bases, leaving 1 base between the germline ends. CDR1 SGHRS and CDR2 YFSETQ come from the germline V gene. The CDR3 sequence is 11 residues long.

This clone was counted once. The chain couples TRBV19 to TRBJ2-2; the match to TRBD1 covers 7 bases. The germline V gene has CDR1 LNHDA and CDR2 SQIVND (reference sequence). The CDR3 loop spans 14 amino acids. With V trimmed by 5 bases and J by 3 bases, 3 bases remained unmatched. CDR3 sequence (DNA): TGTGCCAGTAGTCTCGGACAGGACACCGGGGAGCTGTTTTTT. Translated, it gives CASSLGQDTGELFF. Together with reference TRBV19 and TRBJ2-2, the CDR3 gives the full variable domain: DGGITQSPKYLFRKEGQNVTLSCEQNLNHDAMYWYRQDPGQGLRLIYYSQIVNDFQKGDIAEGYSVSREKKESFPLTVTSAQKNPTAFYLCASSLGQDTGELFFGEGSRLTVL.

This chain joins TRBV27 and TRBJ1-2, with 10 bases matching TRBD1. V shed 6 bases, J shed 8 bases, and the junction held 9 bases outside the gene matches. Per the germline V gene, CDR1 is MNHEY and CDR2 is SMNVEV (reference sequence). The CDR3 contains 14 residues. CDR3 residues: CASRILGTGAGYTF. The CDR3 DNA follows: TGTGCCAGCAGAATTCTCGGGACAGGGGCCGGCTACACCTTC.